These 25 T cell receptor beta chains share one sample of origin, sequenced in a study of blood T cell repertoires in COVID-19. Using immunoSEQ multiplex PCR, the repertoire was profiled, and TCRdb retains in-frame clones only, with some absent. The table has about 150,000 clones, roughly 81% seen once. The sequenced sample was peripheral blood. The receptors were sampled from an elderly woman with COVID-19, enrolled during active disease.

The V gene is TRBV6-6, the J gene TRBJ2-7, with TRBD2 matching over 8 bases. There are 14 residues in the CDR3. Trimming removed 6 bases from V and 2 bases from J; junction bases left unmatched: 6. The germline V gene encodes CDR1 MNHNY and CDR2 SVGAGI (reference sequence). In DNA form, the CDR3 reads TGTGCCAGCAGAGACGGGGGGGGCCCCTACGAGCAGTACTTC. Translated: CASRDGGGPYEQYF.

The chain links TRBV7-9 to TRBJ1-6; the match to TRBD1 covers 7 bases. This CDR3 spans 15 amino acids. V shed 5 bases, J shed 6 bases, and the junction held 7 bases outside the gene matches. The germline V gene has CDR1 SEHNR and CDR2 FQNEAQ (reference sequence). This CDR3 reads CASSRGGLGNSPLHF. The CDR3 region has the DNA TGTGCCAGCAGCCGAGGGGGCTTGGGTAATTCACCCCTCCACTTT.

The chain is built from TRBV10-1 and TRBJ2-2, with D maybe TRBD2 (5 bases). V was cut by 4 bases and J by 5 bases, with 8 bases left in between. This CDR3 is 13 amino acids long. Germline CDR1 reads WNHNN; CDR2 reads SYGVQD (reference sequence). Here the CDR3 DNA reads TGCGCCAGCAGTGCGGGGTGGACCGGGGAGCTGTTTTTT. Its protein is CASSAGWTGELFF.

This sequence joins TRBV2 and TRBJ1-4, with 8 positions matching TRBD1. The CDR3 loop spans 15 amino acids. Germline V lookup: CDR1 SNHLY, CDR2 FYNNEI. V lost 4 bases to trimming and J lost 8 bases; unmatched junction nucleotides: 9. In DNA, the CDR3 is TGTGCCAGCAGTGGGGCCGACAGGGGTGGGGAAAAACTGTTTTTT. Protein sequence: CASSGADRGGEKLFF.

The chain links TRBV20-1 to TRBJ2-4; TRBD1 matches at 8 bases. The CDR3 spans 14 residues. V shed 3 bases, J shed 3 bases, and the junction held 4 bases outside the gene matches. Germline lookup yields CDR1 DFQATT and CDR2 SNEGSKA (reference sequence). Here the CDR3 DNA reads TGCAGTGCTAGTGGTGGGACAGGCAAAAACATTCAGTACTTC. This encodes CSASGGTGKNIQYF.

This clone showed up just a few times. The chain couples TRBV5-5 to TRBJ1-1; 11 bases are shared with TRBD1. Unmatched junction bases numbered 9, after V lost 4 bases and J lost 4 bases. The CDR3 runs to 16 residues. Germline V gives CDR1 SGHKS, CDR2 YYEKEE (reference sequence). The CDR3 DNA is TGTGCCAGCAGCCTGTGGACAGGGGGCGTGACCACTGAAGCTTTCTTT. This encodes CASSLWTGGVTTEAFF.

The V call is TRBV2, the J call TRBJ2-1; 13 nucleotides line up with TRBD2. J was trimmed by 4 bases and V by 6 bases; bases with no gene match: 15. This CDR3 contains 19 residues. Germline CDR1 reads SNHLY; CDR2 reads FYNNEI. CDR3 sequence (DNA): TGTGCCAGCAGCGCCCAAGTCGGGACTAGCGGGATACTATACAATGAGCAGTTCTTC. Its translation is CASSAQVGTSGILYNEQFF.

The chain recombines TRBV28 with TRBJ1-2, with TRBD1 identical over 12 bases. J gave up 8 bases and V 11 bases, and 9 bases lay outside the gene matches. The CDR3 contains 13 residues. Germline-derived CDR1 and CDR2 are MDHEN and SYDVKM. CDR3 sequence (DNA): TGTGCCGCCCCCTCTGGGACAGGGGGCGGCTACACCTTC. Amino acid sequence: CAAPSGTGGGYTF.

DNA of the CDR3: TGTGCCAGTAGGGACAAAGGACCCACCCCCGGGGAGCTGTTTTTT. Translated: CASRDKGPTPGELFF. V usage is TRBV19 and J usage is TRBJ2-2, with D possibly being TRBD1 (5 bases). CDR3 size: 15 residues. V dropped 6 bases and J dropped 6 bases, with 17 bases sitting between them. CDR1 is LNHDA, CDR2 SQIVND, per germline (reference sequence).

V is TRBV6-5 and J is TRBJ2-5; possible D gene TRBD2, 5 bases. Germline V gives CDR1 MNHEY, CDR2 SVGAGI. Trimming pared 3 bases from V and 3 bases from J, leaving 8 bases between. The CDR3 totals 13 residues. The CDR3 DNA is TGTGCCAGCAGTTATAGGACTGAAGAGACCCAGTACTTC. This sequence encodes CASSYRTEETQYF.

This rearrangement joins TRBV5-1 to TRBJ2-1, with 8 bases fitting TRBD1. V dropped 4 bases and J dropped 5; count of bases not matched to a gene: 11. The CDR3 is 16 residues long. From germline, CDR1 is SGHRS and CDR2 YFSETQ. The CDR3 bases are TGCGCCAGCAGCCTGTCAGGGGGCCGAATCCACAATGAGCAGTTCTTC. Its translation is CASSLSGGRIHNEQFF. The full variable domain, in which reference TRBV5-1 and TRBJ2-1 provide the parts outside the CDR3, is KAGVTQTPRYLIKTRGQQVTLSCSPISGHRSVSWYQQTPGQGLQFLFEYFSETQRNKGNFPGRFSGRQFSNSRSEMNVSTLELGDSALYLCASSLSGGRIHNEQFFGPGTRLTVL.

J is TRBJ2-3 and V is TRBV10-3, with TRBD1 identical over 8 bases. The germline CDR1 and CDR2 sequences are ENHRY and SYGVKD. V gave up 5 bases and J gave up 0 bases; unmatched junction bases: 10. This CDR3 has 17 amino acids. Written as DNA, the CDR3 is TGTGCCATCAGTCCAACTTACGGGACAGGAAGCACAGATACGCAGTATTTT. Translating gives CAISPTYGTGSTDTQYF.

The rearrangement joins TRBV7-3 to TRBJ2-3, with a tentative D call TRBD2 (5 bases). The CDR3 totals 14 residues. Germline-derived CDR1 and CDR2 are SGHTA and FQGTGA. Trimming stripped 4 bases from V and 2 bases from J, with 10 bases between. CDR3: CASSSSGSTDTQYF. CDR3 in DNA: TGTGCCAGCAGCTCCAGCGGATCCACAGATACGCAGTATTTT.

V gene TRBV10-3 combines with J gene TRBJ2-5; D is possibly TRBD1 (6 bases). V was pared by 3 bases and J by 1 base, with 12 bases between. The CDR3 has 15 amino acids. The germline CDR1 and CDR2 sequences are ENHRY and SYGVKD. CDR3 protein: CAISDRGQSQETQYF. For the CDR3, the DNA is TGTGCCATCAGTGATCGTGGACAGAGCCAAGAGACCCAGTACTTC.

CDR3 protein: CASSLPGGETQYF. CDR3 sequence (DNA): TGCGCCAGCAGCTTACCGGGGGGTGAGACCCAGTACTTC. This chain joins TRBV5-1 and TRBJ2-5; TRBD2 matches 7 bases. The CDR3 is 13 amino acids. V lost 2 bases, J lost 5 bases, and 3 bases stayed unmatched. Germline assignment: CDR1 SGHRS and CDR2 YFSETQ.

The chain couples TRBV5-6 to TRBJ2-5, with D unresolved. The CDR3 loop spans 14 amino acids. V was cut by 1 base and J by 4 bases, with 11 bases left in between. Germline-derived CDR1 and CDR2 are SGHDT and YYEEEE. CDR3 residues: CASSLRFSGETQYF. In DNA, the CDR3 is TGTGCCAGCAGCTTGAGATTTTCCGGAGAGACCCAGTACTTC.

V is TRBV7-2 and J is TRBJ1-1, with D tentatively TRBD1 (5 bases). Germline-derived CDR1 and CDR2 are SGHTA and FQGNSA. The CDR3 runs 11 residues. V lost 0 bases and J lost 10, with 6 bases in between. CDR3 DNA: TGTGCCAGCAGCTTAGCGGGGGGAGCTTTCTTT. It translates to CASSLAGGAFF.

This chain connects TRBV27 to TRBJ2-5, with a weak D call TRBD1 (6 bases). The germline V gene encodes CDR1 MNHEY and CDR2 SMNVEV (reference sequence). CDR3 length equals 16 residues. Trimming took off 2 bases at V and 1 base at J, with 14 bases between the two ends. CDR3 region: CASSLIAGDFQETQYF. CDR3 DNA sequence: TGTGCCAGCAGTTTAATCGCAGGGGATTTCCAAGAGACCCAGTACTTC.

The rearrangement joins TRBV29-1 to TRBJ1-4; 7 nucleotides align to TRBD1. Unmatched junction bases numbered 7, after V lost 6 bases and J lost 0 bases. The germline V gene has CDR1 SQVTM and CDR2 ANQGSEA. The CDR3 sequence is 15 residues long. Here the CDR3 reads CSVTFGQATNEKLFF. The CDR3 DNA is TGCAGCGTCACCTTCGGACAGGCAACTAATGAAAAACTGTTTTTT.

The rearrangement links TRBV5-6 to TRBJ2-3; perhaps TRBD2 as D (5 bases). This CDR3 has 13 residues. The germline CDR1 and CDR2 sequences are SGHDT and YYEEEE. V was cut by 1 base and J by 4 bases, with 7 bases left in between. The CDR3 DNA reads TGTGCCAGCAGCTTGTTCGGGGCAGATACGCAGTATTTT. It codes for CASSLFGADTQYF.

This rearrangement joins TRBV7-9 to TRBJ2-1; 12 bases fit TRBD2. This CDR3 is 17 amino acids long. After removal of 1 base from V and 4 bases from J, the junction contained 5 bases not matched to a gene. In germline, CDR1 is SEHNR, CDR2 FQNEAQ (reference sequence). The CDR3 sequence: CASSLELAGGSYNEQFF. The CDR3, as DNA: TGTGCCAGCAGCTTAGAACTAGCGGGAGGTAGTTACAATGAGCAGTTCTTC.

The chain employs TRBV6-6 and TRBJ1-5, with 9 bases fitting TRBD1. CDR1 is MNHNY and CDR2 is SVGAGI in the germline V gene (reference sequence). The length of the CDR3 is 15 residues. V was clipped by 1 base and J by 8 bases; unmatched bases: 6. The DNA of the CDR3 is TGTGCCAGCAGTTACTGGCGACAGGGGGGAGAGCCCCAGCATTTT. Translated: CASSYWRQGGEPQHF.

This clone was observed many times. This chain uses TRBV27 with TRBJ2-7, with 9 bases lining up with TRBD2. This CDR3 spans 14 amino acids. Unmatched junction bases numbered 9, after V lost 5 bases and J lost 7 bases. CDR1 MNHEY and CDR2 SMNVEV come from the germline V gene (reference sequence). CDR3 nucleotide sequence: TGTGCCAGCAGTCTCTCGGCGGGAGGGGTGGAGCAGTACTTC. This encodes CASSLSAGGVEQYF.

The rearrangement links TRBV9 to TRBJ2-7; possible D gene TRBD2, 6 bases. V lost 3 bases and J 7 bases, leaving 14 bases between the germline ends. Looked up from germline, CDR1 is SGDLS and CDR2 is YYNGEE. CDR3 length: 13 amino acids. The CDR3 DNA follows: TGTGCCAGCAGCGACTTGGGACTCAGGGAGCAGTACTTC. It encodes CASSDLGLREQYF.

The CDR3 region is CAWSGSRETQYF. As DNA, the CDR3 is TGTGCCTGGAGTGGGTCGCGAGAGACCCAGTACTTC. The rearrangement links TRBV30 to TRBJ2-5; D unclear. The CDR3 spans 12 residues. The V end was cut by 1 base, the J end by 4 bases, with 7 bases between. Germline values: CDR1 GTSNPN, CDR2 SVGIG (reference sequence).